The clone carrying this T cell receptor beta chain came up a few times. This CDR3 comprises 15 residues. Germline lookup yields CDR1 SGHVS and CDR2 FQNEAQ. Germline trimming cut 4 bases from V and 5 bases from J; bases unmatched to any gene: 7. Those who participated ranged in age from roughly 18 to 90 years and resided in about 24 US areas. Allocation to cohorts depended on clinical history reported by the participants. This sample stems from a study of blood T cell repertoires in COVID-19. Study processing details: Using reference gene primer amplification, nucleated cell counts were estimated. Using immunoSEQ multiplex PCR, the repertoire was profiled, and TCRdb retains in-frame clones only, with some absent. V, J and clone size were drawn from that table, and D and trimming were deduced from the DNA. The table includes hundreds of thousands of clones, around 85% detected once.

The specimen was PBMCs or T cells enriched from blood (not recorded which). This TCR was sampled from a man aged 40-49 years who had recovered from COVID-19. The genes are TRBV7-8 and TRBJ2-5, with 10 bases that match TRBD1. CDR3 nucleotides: TGTGCCAGCAGCTCGCTGACAGGGGGCCGGGAGACCCAGTACTTC. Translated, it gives CASSSLTGGRETQYF. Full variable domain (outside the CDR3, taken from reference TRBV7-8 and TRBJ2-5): GAGVSQSPRYKVAKRGQDVALRCDPISGHVSLFWYQQALGQGPEFLTYFQNEAQLDKSGLPSDRFFAERPEGSVSTLKIQRTQQEDSAVYLCASSSLTGGRETQYFGPGTRLLVL.